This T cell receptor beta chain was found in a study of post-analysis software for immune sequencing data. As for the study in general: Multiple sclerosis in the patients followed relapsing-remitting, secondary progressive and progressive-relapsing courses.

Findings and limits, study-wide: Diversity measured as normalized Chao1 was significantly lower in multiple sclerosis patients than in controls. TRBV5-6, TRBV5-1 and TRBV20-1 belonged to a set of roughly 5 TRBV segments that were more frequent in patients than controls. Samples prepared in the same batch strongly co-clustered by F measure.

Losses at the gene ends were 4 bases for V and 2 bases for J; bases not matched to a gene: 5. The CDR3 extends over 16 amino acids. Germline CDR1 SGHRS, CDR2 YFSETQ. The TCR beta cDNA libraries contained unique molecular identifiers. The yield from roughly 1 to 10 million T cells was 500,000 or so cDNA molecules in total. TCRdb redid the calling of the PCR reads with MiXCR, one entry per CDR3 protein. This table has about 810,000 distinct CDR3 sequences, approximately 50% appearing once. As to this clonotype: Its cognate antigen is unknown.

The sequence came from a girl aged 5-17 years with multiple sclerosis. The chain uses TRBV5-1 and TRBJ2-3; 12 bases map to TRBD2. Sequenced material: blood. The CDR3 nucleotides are TGCGCCAGCAGCGTAGGACTAGCGGGATCCACAGATACGCAGTATTTT. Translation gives CASSVGLAGSTDTQYF.